This T cell receptor (beta chain) came from a study of beta chain features in type 1 diabetes. Looking at the study overall: When patients were set against healthy donors, age, gender and cell yields were similar.

The investigators reverse transcribed all of the isolated RNA, so they sequenced expressed TCRB transcripts. The method was immunoSEQ multiplex PCR; TCRdb's version includes in-frame clones alone and lacks a portion of them. The profile shows about 370,000 clones, about 14% of them singletons. Overall study findings and caveats: Individuals with type 1 diabetes displayed fewer insertions and more deletions at VDJ junctions. It was not settled here whether HLA type affects TCRB rearrangement.

This clone was seen more than once but under ten times. Antigen specificity is unknown. This CDR3 comprises 16 residues. Trimming took off 3 bases at V and 3 bases at J, with 14 bases between the two ends. Germline CDR1 reads KGHSH; CDR2 reads LQKENI. V usage is TRBV18 and J usage is TRBJ1-4, with D maybe TRBD1 (6 bases). This TCR came from a woman aged 18 to 35 in good health. Source material: naive CD4+ T cells from blood. This CDR3 is CASSPSQGSSNEKLFF. CDR3 DNA sequence: TGTGCCAGCTCACCGTCACAGGGCTCTTCTAATGAAAAACTGTTTTTT.